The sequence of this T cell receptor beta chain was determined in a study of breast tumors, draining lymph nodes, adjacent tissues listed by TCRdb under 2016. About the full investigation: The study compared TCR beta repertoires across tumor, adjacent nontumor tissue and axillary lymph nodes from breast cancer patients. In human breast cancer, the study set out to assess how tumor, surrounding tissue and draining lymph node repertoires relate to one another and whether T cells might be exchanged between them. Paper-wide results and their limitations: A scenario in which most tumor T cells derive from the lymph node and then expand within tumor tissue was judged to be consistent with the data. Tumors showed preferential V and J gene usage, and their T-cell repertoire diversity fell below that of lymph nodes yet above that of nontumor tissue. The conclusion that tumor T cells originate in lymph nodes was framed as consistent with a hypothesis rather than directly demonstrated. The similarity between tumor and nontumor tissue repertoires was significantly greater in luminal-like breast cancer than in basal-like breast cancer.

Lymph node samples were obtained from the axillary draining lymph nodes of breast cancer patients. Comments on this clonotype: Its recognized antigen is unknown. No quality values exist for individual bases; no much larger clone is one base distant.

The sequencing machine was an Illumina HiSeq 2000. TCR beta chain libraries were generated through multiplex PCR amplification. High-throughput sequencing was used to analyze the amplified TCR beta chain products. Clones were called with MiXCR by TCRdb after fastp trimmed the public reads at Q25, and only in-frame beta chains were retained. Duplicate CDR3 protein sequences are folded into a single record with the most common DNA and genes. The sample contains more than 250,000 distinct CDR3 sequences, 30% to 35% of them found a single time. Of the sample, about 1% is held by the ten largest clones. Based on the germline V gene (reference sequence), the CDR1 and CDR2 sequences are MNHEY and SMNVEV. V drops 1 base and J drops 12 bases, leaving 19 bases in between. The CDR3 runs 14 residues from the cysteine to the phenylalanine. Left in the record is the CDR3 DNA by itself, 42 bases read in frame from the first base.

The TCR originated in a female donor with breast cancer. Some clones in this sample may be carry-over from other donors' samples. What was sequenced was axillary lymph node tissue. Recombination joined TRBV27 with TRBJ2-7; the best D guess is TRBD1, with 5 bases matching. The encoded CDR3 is CASSLWGRRAQLYF. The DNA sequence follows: TGTGCCAGCAGTTTATGGGGCCGGCGAGCGCAATTGTACTTC.